A single sample gave rise to the 24 T cell receptor beta chains below, sequenced in a study of cytomegalovirus exposure and HLA in healthy donors. The repertoire was sequenced with immunoSEQ multiplex PCR; TCRdb's copy has only in-frame clones and lacks some. Here the sample spans some 340,000 clones, roughly 87% being singletons. What was sequenced was PBMCs. The receptors shown here come from a woman under 40 in good health and CMV-seropositive.

This chain uses TRBV5-1 with TRBJ1-5; possible D gene TRBD1, 6 bases. Trimming left V 2 bases short and J 5 bases short, with 17 bases between. This CDR3 has 16 residues. Germline V CDR1 and CDR2: SGHRS, YFSETQ. The CDR3 DNA is TGCGCCAGCAGCTTAGGGGGGGAGGTTGGTCATCAGCCCCAGCATTTT. The encoded protein is CASSLGGEVGHQPQHF.

CDR3 DNA sequence: TGCGCCAGCAGCCAGTCCGGGACTCCGAGGGACATTCAGTACTTC. Its protein product is CASSQSGTPRDIQYF. The chain recombines TRBV4-3 with TRBJ2-4; TRBD2 is a possible D gene (6 bases). V was pared by 3 bases and J by 8 bases, with 17 bases between. CDR1 and CDR2 from the germline V gene are LGHNA and YSLEER. The CDR3 length is 15 residues.

This chain links TRBV5-1 with TRBJ2-7; 11 bases are a match to TRBD2. The CDR3 loop spans 15 amino acids. Germline V gene lookup returns CDR1 SGHRS and CDR2 YFSETQ. V was clipped by 3 bases and J by 4 bases; unmatched bases: 6. The CDR3 region is CASSSTSGGPYEQYF. The DNA of the CDR3 is TGCGCCAGCAGCTCCACTAGCGGGGGTCCGTACGAGCAGTACTTC.

The CDR3 sequence: CASSLDVGVQYF. The CDR3 DNA follows: TGTGCCAGCAGCTTAGACGTAGGGGTTCAGTACTTC. V gene TRBV7-2 combines with J gene TRBJ2-7; TRBD1 is a possible D gene (5 bases). Deletions cut 1 base from V and 10 bases from J, with 11 bases between. There are 12 residues in the CDR3. Germline lookup yields CDR1 SGHTA and CDR2 FQGNSA.

This clone was picked up one time. The chain has TRBV4-1 and TRBJ2-3; 8 nucleotides line up with TRBD2. CDR3 length: 16 amino acids. Germline V gene sequence: CDR1 MGHRA, CDR2 YSYEKL. V shed 4 bases and J 6 bases; nucleotides not matched to a gene: 12. The CDR3 sequence: CASSLYLGGAGDTQYF. In DNA form, the CDR3 reads TGCGCCAGCAGCCTCTACCTCGGGGGGGCCGGGGATACGCAGTATTTT.

The chain carries TRBV28 and TRBJ1-2, with 7 bases identical to TRBD1. Germline CDR1 and CDR2: MDHEN and SYDVKM. The CDR3 is 13 amino acids. Trimming removed 7 bases from V and 2 bases from J; junction bases left unmatched: 4. CDR3 residues: CASTPTGNYGYTF. The CDR3 DNA sequence: TGTGCCAGCACCCCGACAGGGAACTATGGCTACACCTTC.

The J gene is TRBJ1-2, the V gene TRBV19, with a tentative D call TRBD1 (6 bases). Trimming pared 6 bases from V and 8 bases from J, leaving 22 bases between. The CDR3 covers 15 residues. Germline assignment: CDR1 LNHDA and CDR2 SQIVND (reference sequence). The CDR3 loop is CASSQQQGGIMGYTF. The CDR3 region has the DNA TGTGCCAGTAGCCAACAACAGGGTGGGATAATGGGCTACACCTTC. Full variable domain (remainder filled in from reference TRBV19 and TRBJ1-2): DGGITQSPKYLFRKEGQNVTLSCEQNLNHDAMYWYRQDPGQGLRLIYYSQIVNDFQKGDIAEGYSVSREKKESFPLTVTSAQKNPTAFYLCASSQQQGGIMGYTFGSGTRLTVV.

The rearrangement links TRBV15 to TRBJ1-2, with 9 bases matching TRBD1. CDR1 and CDR2 from the germline V gene are LNHNV and YYDKDF (reference sequence). This CDR3 is 18 amino acids long. The trim removed 1 base at V and 8 bases at J, leaving 17 bases unmatched. CDR3 amino acids: CATSRGGTGFLRLRGYTF. DNA of the CDR3: TGTGCCACCAGCAGAGGTGGGACAGGGTTTTTGAGGCTTCGCGGCTACACCTTC.

The chain couples TRBV27 to TRBJ2-7; maybe TRBD1 (5 bases). Germline loops: CDR1 MNHEY, CDR2 SMNVEV (reference sequence). With 4 bases removed from V and 2 bases from J, the gap between germline ends came to 9 bases. This CDR3 comprises 13 residues. The CDR3, as DNA: TGTGCCAGCAGTTGGGGCAGAACCTACGAGCAGTACTTC. This sequence encodes CASSWGRTYEQYF.

This clone was seen a single time. The V and J genes are TRBV5-6 and TRBJ1-2; D gene uncertain. The germline CDR1 and CDR2 sequences are SGHDT and YYEEEE. The CDR3 runs to 14 residues. Deletions cut 0 bases from V and 1 base from J, with 7 bases between. Here the CDR3 DNA reads TGTGCCAGCAGCTTGGATGGGATTAACTATGGCTACACCTTC. Protein: CASSLDGINYGYTF.

The chain uses TRBV7-7 and TRBJ2-2; D remains ambiguous. This CDR3 region has 15 residues. Trimming took 5 bases from V and 5 from J, leaving 15 bases between them. CDR1 and CDR2 from the germline V gene are SSHAT and FNYEAQ (reference sequence). CDR3 nucleotides: TGTGCCAGCAGCCCAAGCCTTGGGATAACCGGGGAGCTGTTTTTT. Its translation is CASSPSLGITGELFF. Together with reference TRBV7-7 and TRBJ2-2, the CDR3 gives the full variable domain: GAGVSQSPRYKVTKRGQDVTLRCDPISSHATLYWYQQALGQGPEFLTYFNYEAQPDKSGLPSDRFSAERPEGSISTLTIQRTEQRDSAMYRCASSPSLGITGELFFGEGSRLTVL.

The genes are TRBV5-4 and TRBJ2-1; the D gene is possibly TRBD2 (6 bases). The CDR3 has 12 residues. Trimming left V 0 bases short and J 9 bases short, with 7 bases between. Looked up from germline, CDR1 is SGHNT and CDR2 is YYREEE (reference sequence). The CDR3 nucleotides are TGTGCCAGCAGCTTGGTCGGGAGTGAGCAGTTCTTC. Translation: CASSLVGSEQFF. The variable domain in full, with the rest retrieved from reference TRBV5-4 and TRBJ2-1, is ETGVTQSPTHLIKTRGQQVTLRCSSQSGHNTVSWYQQALGQGPQFIFQYYREEENGRGNFPPRFSGLQFPNYSSELNVNALELDDSALYLCASSLVGSEQFFGPGTRLTVL.

The chain links TRBV27 to TRBJ1-5, with TRBD1 matching over 7 bases. The length of the CDR3 is 14 residues. The ends lost 4 bases at V and 7 bases at J; junction bases unmatched: 7. Germline assignment: CDR1 MNHEY and CDR2 SMNVEV (reference sequence). The CDR3 sequence: CASSYRGVGQPQHF. DNA of the CDR3: TGTGCCAGCAGTTACAGGGGCGTAGGACAGCCCCAGCATTTT.

This clone was seen just once. J is TRBJ2-7 and V is TRBV2; D is unresolved. The germline gives CDR1 SNHLY, CDR2 FYNNEI. The CDR3 has 13 amino acids. The germline V and J ends were trimmed by 7 bases and 4 bases, with 14 bases remaining between them. In nucleotides, the CDR3 is TGTGCCAGCATTGAGGAACGTGGTTACGAGCAGTACTTC. Residues: CASIEERGYEQYF.

This clone was observed a single time. The CDR3 protein is CASSPGTALYNEQFF. The CDR3 DNA sequence: TGTGCCAGCAGCCCCGGGACTGCTCTTTACAATGAGCAGTTCTTC. The chain joins TRBV13 to TRBJ2-1; a weak D match, TRBD2 (6 bases). The CDR3 has 15 amino acids. Germline V gene data show CDR1 as PRHDT and CDR2 as FYEKMQ (reference sequence). V was shortened by 5 bases and J by 4 bases, with 15 bases between the two germline ends. Full variable domain (remainder filled in from reference TRBV13 and TRBJ2-1): AAGVIQSPRHLIKEKRETATLKCYPIPRHDTVYWYQQGPGQDPQFLISFYEKMQSDKGSIPDRFSAQQFSDYHSELNMSSLELGDSALYFCASSPGTALYNEQFFGPGTRLTVL.

This rearrangement joins TRBV5-4 to TRBJ2-2; tentatively, D is TRBD1 (6 bases). V lost 1 base to trimming and J lost 6 bases, with 13 bases between them. This CDR3 is 15 amino acids long. Germline V gene sequence: CDR1 SGHNT, CDR2 YYREEE (reference sequence). The CDR3 reads CASSLLLQGPGELFF. The DNA for the CDR3 is TGTGCCAGCAGCTTGTTGTTACAGGGTCCCGGGGAGCTGTTTTTT.

This chain joins TRBV2 and TRBJ1-5, with D tentatively TRBD1 (5 bases). V dropped 8 bases and J dropped 2 bases, with 10 bases sitting between them. The length of the CDR3 is 13 residues. CDR1 is SNHLY and CDR2 is FYNNEI in the germline V gene. The CDR3 sequence: CASLARGNQPQHF. CDR3 nucleotide sequence: TGTGCCAGCCTAGCCAGGGGCAATCAGCCCCAGCATTTT.

V usage is TRBV5-1 and J usage is TRBJ2-1; 11 bases line up with TRBD2. The CDR3 totals 15 residues. Germline CDR1 reads SGHRS; CDR2 reads YFSETQ. V trimming: 2 bases; J trimming: 12 bases; junction bases outside the gene matches: 10. Written as DNA, the CDR3 is TGCGCCAGCAGCTTAGTAGCGGGAGGGAAGGTTGCGCAGTTCTTC. It is translated as CASSLVAGGKVAQFF.

This chain connects TRBV19 to TRBJ2-1, with TRBD2 matching over 14 bases. Germline V CDR1 and CDR2: LNHDA, SQIVND (reference sequence). The trim removed 3 bases at V and 5 bases at J, leaving 6 bases unmatched. This CDR3 has 17 amino acids. In nucleotides, the CDR3 is TGTGCCAGTAGTATTGATCGACTAGCGGGGGGGCACAATGAGCAGTTCTTC. The encoded protein is CASSIDRLAGGHNEQFF.

The V and J genes are TRBV5-1 and TRBJ2-7; possibly TRBD1 for D (6 bases). Between the trimmed V and J ends, which lost 1 base and 5 bases, there was a span of 22 bases. The CDR3 has 17 residues. Germline CDR1 is SGHRS and CDR2 is YFSETQ. CDR3 protein: CASSLITGMSLPNEQYF. Written as DNA, the CDR3 is TGCGCCAGCAGCTTGATAACAGGGATGTCCCTTCCTAACGAGCAGTACTTC.

The CDR3: CASSPSGTGELFF. CDR3 DNA sequence: TGTGCCAGCAGCCCATCTGGCACCGGGGAGCTGTTTTTT. The chain combines TRBV7-3 with TRBJ2-2, with D unresolved. V lost 5 bases and J 4 bases, leaving 8 bases between the germline ends. The germline V gene encodes CDR1 SGHTA and CDR2 FQGTGA. The CDR3 runs to 13 residues.

The rearrangement links TRBV4-2 to TRBJ2-3; no reliable D call. V was cut by 0 bases and J by 6 bases, with 10 bases left in between. Germline CDR1 LGHNA, CDR2 YNFKEQ. The CDR3 has 14 amino acids. The DNA of the CDR3 is TGTGCCAGCAGCCAAGATAACCCGGAGGATACGCAGTATTTT. Translated: CASSQDNPEDTQYF.

J is TRBJ2-1 and V is TRBV6-5; TRBD1 matches at 7 bases. The ends lost 2 bases at V and 2 bases at J; junction bases unmatched: 3. The V gene's germline CDR1 is MNHEY and CDR2 SVGAGI. The CDR3 runs 15 residues. CDR3 loop: CASSYGTDTYNEQFF. The CDR3 DNA sequence: TGTGCCAGCAGTTACGGGACAGATACCTACAATGAGCAGTTCTTC.

V usage is TRBV27 and J usage is TRBJ2-7; possibly TRBD1 for D (6 bases). Germline V lookup: CDR1 MNHEY, CDR2 SMNVEV (reference sequence). V lost 4 bases to trimming and J lost 6 bases, with 16 bases between them. The CDR3 runs 14 residues. The CDR3 region is CASSYQGSFAEQYF. CDR3 nucleotides: TGTGCCAGCAGTTATCAGGGGAGTTTTGCCGAGCAGTACTTC.